The 27 T cell receptor beta chains given below trace back to one sample, sequenced in a study of PD-L1 blockade in urothelial cancer. Described time point: pretreatment peripheral blood. Clones were read by immunoSEQ multiplex PCR, and TCRdb kept only the in-frame ones, dropping some. This table holds about 74,000 clones, about 90% found once. Specimen: PBMCs, collected around atezolizumab (anti-PD-L1) treatment. The receptors here all came from a man in his 70s with urothelial cancer.

The gene calls are TRBV5-4 and TRBJ2-7; D gene ambiguous. Germline CDR1 and CDR2: SGHNT and YYREEE (reference sequence). V was shortened by 2 bases and J by 4 bases, with 7 bases between the two germline ends. The CDR3 has 12 residues. The CDR3 spells CASSLDRYEQYF. CDR3 bases: TGTGCCAGCAGCTTAGATAGATACGAGCAGTACTTC.

V and J are TRBV5-4 and TRBJ1-1, with a tentative D call TRBD1 (6 bases). V was pared by 4 bases and J by 0 bases, with 10 bases between. Germline-derived CDR1 and CDR2 are SGHNT and YYREEE (reference sequence). The CDR3 extends over 14 amino acids. The CDR3: CASSGTGMNTEAFF. CDR3 bases: TGTGCCAGCAGCGGAACAGGGATGAACACTGAAGCTTTCTTT. The full variable domain, rest sourced from reference TRBV5-4 and TRBJ1-1, is ETGVTQSPTHLIKTRGQQVTLRCSSQSGHNTVSWYQQALGQGPQFIFQYYREEENGRGNFPPRFSGLQFPNYSSELNVNALELDDSALYLCASSGTGMNTEAFFGQGTRLTVV.

The CDR3 nucleotides are TGCGCCAGCAGCTTGGCACTAGCGGGTCAGGCAGATACGCAGTATTTT. This gives the protein CASSLALAGQADTQYF. The V call is TRBV5-1, the J call TRBJ2-3; 9 bases align to TRBD2. J lost 4 bases, V lost 0 bases, and 6 bases had no gene match. CDR1 is SGHRS and CDR2 is YFSETQ in the germline V gene. The CDR3 extends over 16 amino acids. The entire variable domain, with the rest obtained from reference TRBV5-1 and TRBJ2-3, is as follows: KAGVTQTPRYLIKTRGQQVTLSCSPISGHRSVSWYQQTPGQGLQFLFEYFSETQRNKGNFPGRFSGRQFSNSRSEMNVSTLELGDSALYLCASSLALAGQADTQYFGPGTRLTVL.

This sequence joins TRBV5-1 and TRBJ2-3, with TRBD1 as a possible D gene (7 bases). Trimming removed 9 bases from V and 4 bases from J, with 18 bases in between. CDR1 is SGHRS, CDR2 YFSETQ, per germline. The CDR3 covers 14 residues. Here the CDR3 DNA reads TGCGCCACCCGGAGGGACAGCACATCAGATACGCAGTATTTT. Its translation: CATRRDSTSDTQYF.

The table lists this clone with a few counts. The V call is TRBV5-6, the J call TRBJ2-1; 11 nucleotides match TRBD2. Germline values: CDR1 SGHDT, CDR2 YYEEEE. CDR3 size: 14 residues. V shed 7 bases and J 7 bases; nucleotides not matched to a gene: 7. CDR3 sequence reads: CASGRASGRNEQFF. CDR3 coding DNA: TGTGCCAGCGGAAGGGCTAGCGGGAGGAATGAGCAGTTCTTC.

The chain links TRBV9 to TRBJ2-3; 14 positions match TRBD2. The CDR3 length is 17 residues. With 4 bases clipped from V and 4 bases from J, the junction kept 8 bases outside the gene matches. Germline V gene data show CDR1 as SGDLS and CDR2 as YYNGEE. CDR3 bases: TGTGCCAGCAGCCCGCCGGGACTAGCGGGAGAAGCAGATACGCAGTATTTT. It translates to CASSPPGLAGEADTQYF.

This chain connects TRBV5-1 to TRBJ2-5; the match to TRBD2 covers 8 bases. V was pared by 5 bases and J by 4 bases, with 10 bases of the junction left unmatched. Germline V gives CDR1 SGHRS, CDR2 YFSETQ. This CDR3 contains 15 residues. CDR3 loop: CASRSHSGSGETQYF. The DNA for the CDR3 is TGCGCCAGCAGGTCCCACAGCGGGAGTGGAGAGACCCAGTACTTC.

The chain is built from TRBV5-1 and TRBJ2-7, with 7 bases aligning to TRBD2. With V trimmed by 3 bases and J by 0 bases, 3 bases remained unmatched. This CDR3 region has 14 residues. Germline CDR1 is SGHRS and CDR2 is YFSETQ. The DNA for the CDR3 is TGCGCCAGCAGCTCCTGGGGGGGCTCCTACGAGCAGTACTTC. Translation gives CASSSWGGSYEQYF.

This clone was observed a handful of times. The rearrangement uses TRBV28 and TRBJ1-1; 8 bases align to TRBD1. The ends lost 4 bases at V and 4 bases at J; junction bases unmatched: 11. In germline, CDR1 is MDHEN, CDR2 SYDVKM. This CDR3 is built from 16 residues. CDR3 residues: CASSSAGGDLGTEAFF. The DNA for the CDR3 is TGTGCCAGCAGTTCGGCAGGGGGCGACTTGGGCACTGAAGCTTTCTTT.

The chain recombines TRBV2 with TRBJ1-2; D is perhaps TRBD1 (5 bases). V dropped 4 bases and J dropped 7 bases, with 22 bases sitting between them. The length of the CDR3 is 16 residues. Germline V CDR1 and CDR2: SNHLY, FYNNEI. DNA for the CDR3: TGTGCCAGCAGTGCACTTACGTGGGCAGGGATTAGTGGCTACACCTTC. It is translated as CASSALTWAGISGYTF.

This sequence joins TRBV14 and TRBJ1-3; TRBD1 aligns across 7 bases. Unmatched junction bases numbered 7, after V lost 2 bases and J lost 3 bases. The CDR3 is 16 amino acids. Germline V CDR1 and CDR2: SGHDN, FVKESK. The CDR3 DNA reads TGTGCCAGCAGCCAACATACAGGGGTTGGTGGAAACACCATATATTTT. It specifies CASSQHTGVGGNTIYF.

The J gene is TRBJ2-7, the V gene TRBV5-1; TRBD2 matches 10 bases. V trimming: 3 bases; J trimming: 3 bases; junction bases outside the gene matches: 3. The CDR3 is 14 amino acids. The germline CDR1 and CDR2 sequences are SGHRS and YFSETQ. The CDR3 bases are TGCGCCAGCAGCTCGACTAGCGGGTTCTACGAGCAGTACTTC. This gives the protein CASSSTSGFYEQYF.

The rearrangement uses TRBV28 and TRBJ2-1; TRBD1 matches 7 bases. The CDR3 runs 15 residues. Trimming removed 5 bases from V and 0 bases from J; junction bases left unmatched: 4. Germline CDR1 MDHEN, CDR2 SYDVKM. The CDR3 coding sequence is TGTGCCAGCAGTGGACAGGAGAGCTCCTACAATGAGCAGTTCTTC. This codes for CASSGQESSYNEQFF.

V usage is TRBV9 and J usage is TRBJ2-2, with TRBD1 as a possible D gene (5 bases). V was trimmed by 5 bases and J by 6 bases, leaving 11 bases between them. CDR3 size: 13 residues. CDR1 is SGDLS, CDR2 YYNGEE, per germline. CDR3 DNA sequence: TGTGCCAGCAGTGAGACAGCTCCCGGGGAGCTGTTTTTT. It codes for CASSETAPGELFF.

The chain is built from TRBV9 and TRBJ2-2; 8 nucleotides agree with TRBD2. Germline CDR1 is SGDLS and CDR2 is YYNGEE. This CDR3 has 17 amino acids. V shed 0 bases and J 1 base; nucleotides not matched to a gene: 5. The CDR3, as DNA: TGTGCCAGCAGCGTAGAGGGGAGCGGGGGGAACACCGGGGAGCTGTTTTTT. It specifies CASSVEGSGGNTGELFF.

V gene TRBV7-3 combines with J gene TRBJ2-1; D is perhaps TRBD1 (6 bases). V lost 3 bases and J 10 bases, leaving 7 bases between the germline ends. The germline V gene has CDR1 SGHTA and CDR2 FQGTGA. The CDR3 loop spans 11 amino acids. The CDR3 DNA sequence: TGTGCCAGCAGCTTTGGGGGCGAGCAGTTCTTC. It yields the protein CASSFGGEQFF.

To note about this clone: The sample has other DNA sequences that encode this CDR3 too. The chain employs TRBV28 and TRBJ1-2, with TRBD1 matching over 7 bases. The CDR3 has 12 amino acids. Germline CDR1 is MDHEN and CDR2 is SYDVKM. V lost 8 bases, J lost 4 bases, and 4 bases stayed unmatched. The CDR3 is CASARQGYGYTF. DNA for the CDR3: TGTGCCAGCGCTCGACAGGGCTATGGCTACACCTTC.

This chain links TRBV21-1 with TRBJ2-1; the D call of TRBD2 is as the table states it, not checked on the DNA. TRBV21-1 has pseudogene status. CDR3 size: 19 residues. CDR3: CASSSPGTSGRAEYNEQFF. CDR3 nucleotide sequence: TGTGCCAGCAGCTCTCCCGGGACTAGCGGGAGGGCGGAATACAATGAGCAGTTCTTC.

The chain joins TRBV11-2 to TRBJ2-7; 12 nucleotides align to TRBD2. CDR3 length: 15 residues. Germline V lookup: CDR1 SGHAT, CDR2 FQNNGV. V trimming: 4 bases; J trimming: 2 bases; junction bases outside the gene matches: 3. CDR3 nucleotide sequence: TGTGCCAGCAGCTCTCTAGCGGGAGGGCCCTACGAGCAGTACTTC. Translated, it gives CASSSLAGGPYEQYF.

This CDR3 reads CASESPNTEAFF. The CDR3 DNA reads TGTGCCAGTGAGTCGCCGAACACTGAAGCTTTCTTT. V usage is TRBV28 and J usage is TRBJ1-1; D gene uncertain. V shed 9 bases and J shed 1 base, with 9 bases lying between them. CDR3 length: 12 amino acids. The V gene's germline CDR1 is MDHEN and CDR2 SYDVKM.

This chain uses TRBV6-1 with TRBJ2-1; 7 bases match TRBD1. J lost 2 bases, V lost 8 bases, and 0 bases had no gene match. CDR1 is MNHNS and CDR2 is SASEGT in the germline V gene. This CDR3 region has 12 residues. The CDR3 loop reads CASGTAYNEQFF. The DNA for the CDR3 is TGTGCCAGCGGGACAGCCTACAATGAGCAGTTCTTC.

CDR3 bases: TGTGCCACCGCTGTCCGGACAGGCACAGATACGCAGTATTTT. It encodes CATAVRTGTDTQYF. This chain joins TRBV15 and TRBJ2-3; weak D call: TRBD1 (6 bases). CDR1 and CDR2 from the germline V gene are LNHNV and YYDKDF (reference sequence). The CDR3 is 14 residues long. Trimming shortened V by 8 bases and J by 1 base, and 13 bases separated the two germline ends. The whole variable domain, remainder taken from reference TRBV15 and TRBJ2-3, is DAMVIQNPRYQVTQFGKPVTLSCSQTLNHNVMYWYQQKSSQAPKLLFHYYDKDFNNEADTPDNFQSRRPNTSFCFLDIRSPGLGDTAMYLCATAVRTGTDTQYFGPGTRLTVL.

Comment on this clone: At one end the junction does not follow the germline gene, possibly because of a read error. This sequence joins TRBV19 and TRBJ2-3, with 7 positions matching TRBD1. The CDR3 runs to 13 residues. Germline CDR1 LNHDA, CDR2 SQIVND (reference sequence). For the CDR3, the DNA is TGTGCCAGTAGTATCCCCGGGACAGTGACTCTCCTATTT. Its translation: CASSIPGTVTLLF.

The rearrangement joins TRBV5-1 to TRBJ2-4; 8 bases line up with TRBD1. The length of the CDR3 is 15 residues. Trimming took 1 base from V and 3 from J; bases not matched to a gene: 3. Germline CDR1 is SGHRS and CDR2 is YFSETQ. This chain's CDR3 is CASSLQGTGKNIQYF. In nucleotides, the CDR3 is TGCGCCAGCAGCTTGCAGGGGACAGGCAAAAACATTCAGTACTTC.

There are a few counts of this clone. This sequence joins TRBV13 and TRBJ2-3, with 8 positions matching TRBD1. J lost 0 bases, V lost 1 base, and 24 bases had no gene match. In germline, CDR1 is PRHDT, CDR2 FYEKMQ (reference sequence). The CDR3 totals 23 residues. Here the CDR3 reads CASSLDPLAVQGASILSTDTQYF. CDR3 bases: TGTGCCAGCAGCTTAGACCCCCTGGCCGTCCAGGGGGCCAGTATCTTAAGCACAGATACGCAGTATTTT.

This rearrangement joins TRBV28 to TRBJ2-2; a weak D match, TRBD1 (6 bases). CDR1 and CDR2 (germline): MDHEN, SYDVKM. The V end was cut by 8 bases, the J end by 1 base, with 11 bases between. The CDR3 covers 14 residues. The CDR3, as DNA: TGTGCCAGCTCCGGACAGATGAACACCGGGGAGCTGTTTTTT. This translates into CASSGQMNTGELFF.

This clone appeared once. The chain employs TRBV11-2 and TRBJ1-1; D unclear. Trimming removed 0 bases from V and 5 bases from J, with 4 bases in between. Germline values: CDR1 SGHAT, CDR2 FQNNGV. The CDR3 extends over 12 amino acids. Here the CDR3 reads CASSLDLTEAFF. CDR3 DNA sequence: TGTGCCAGCAGCTTAGACTTAACTGAAGCTTTCTTT.